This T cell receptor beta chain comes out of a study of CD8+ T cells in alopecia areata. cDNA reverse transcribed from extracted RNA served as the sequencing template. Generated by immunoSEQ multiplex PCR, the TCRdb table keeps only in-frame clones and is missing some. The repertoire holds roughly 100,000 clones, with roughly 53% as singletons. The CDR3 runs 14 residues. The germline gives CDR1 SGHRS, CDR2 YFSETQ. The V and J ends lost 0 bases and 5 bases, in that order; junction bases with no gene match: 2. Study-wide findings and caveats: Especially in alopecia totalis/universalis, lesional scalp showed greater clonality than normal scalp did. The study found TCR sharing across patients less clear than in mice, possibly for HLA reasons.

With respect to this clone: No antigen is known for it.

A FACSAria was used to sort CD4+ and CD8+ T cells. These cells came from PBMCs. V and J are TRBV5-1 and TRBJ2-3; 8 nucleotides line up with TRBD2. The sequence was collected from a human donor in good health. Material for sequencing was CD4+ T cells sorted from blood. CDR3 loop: CASSLGSGEDTQYF. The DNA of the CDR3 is TGCGCCAGCAGCTTGGGTAGCGGGGAAGATACGCAGTATTTT.